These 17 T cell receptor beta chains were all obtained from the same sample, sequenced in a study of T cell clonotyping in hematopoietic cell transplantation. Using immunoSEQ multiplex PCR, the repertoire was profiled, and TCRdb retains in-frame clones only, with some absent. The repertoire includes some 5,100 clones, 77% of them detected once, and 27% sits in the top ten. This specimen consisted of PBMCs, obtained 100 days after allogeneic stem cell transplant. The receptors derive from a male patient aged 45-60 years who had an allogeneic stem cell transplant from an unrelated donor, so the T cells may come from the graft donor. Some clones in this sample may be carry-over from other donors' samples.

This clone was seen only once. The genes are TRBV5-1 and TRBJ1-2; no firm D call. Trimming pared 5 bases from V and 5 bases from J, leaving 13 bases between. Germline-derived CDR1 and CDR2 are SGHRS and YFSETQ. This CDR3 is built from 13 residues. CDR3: CASSTESRYGYTF. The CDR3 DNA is TGCGCCAGCAGTACGGAGAGTCGATATGGCTACACCTTC.

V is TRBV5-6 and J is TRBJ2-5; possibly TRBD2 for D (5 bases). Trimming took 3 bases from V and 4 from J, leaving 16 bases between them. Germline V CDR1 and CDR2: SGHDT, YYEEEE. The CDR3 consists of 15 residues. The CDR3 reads CASSSLARVRETQYF. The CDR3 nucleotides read TGTGCCAGCAGCTCGCTTGCGAGGGTCCGAGAGACCCAGTACTTC.

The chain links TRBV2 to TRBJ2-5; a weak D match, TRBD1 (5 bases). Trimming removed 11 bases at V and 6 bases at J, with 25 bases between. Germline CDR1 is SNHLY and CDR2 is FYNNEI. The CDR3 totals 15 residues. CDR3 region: CAGSSAVRAGKTQYF. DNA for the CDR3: TGTGCCGGATCCTCCGCGGTCAGGGCTGGCAAGACCCAGTACTTC.

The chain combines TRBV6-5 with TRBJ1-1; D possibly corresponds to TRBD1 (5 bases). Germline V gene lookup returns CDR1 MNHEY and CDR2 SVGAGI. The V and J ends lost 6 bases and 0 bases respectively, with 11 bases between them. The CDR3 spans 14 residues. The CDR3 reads CASSGRTLNTEAFF. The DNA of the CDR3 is TGTGCCAGCAGCGGTCGGACATTGAACACTGAAGCTTTCTTT.

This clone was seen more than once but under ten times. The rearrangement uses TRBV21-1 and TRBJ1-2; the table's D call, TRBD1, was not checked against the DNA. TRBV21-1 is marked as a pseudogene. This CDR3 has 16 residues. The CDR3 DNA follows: TGTGCCAGCAGCAAAGCCTTCGCAGGGATTAACTATGGCTACACCTTC. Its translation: CASSKAFAGINYGYTF.

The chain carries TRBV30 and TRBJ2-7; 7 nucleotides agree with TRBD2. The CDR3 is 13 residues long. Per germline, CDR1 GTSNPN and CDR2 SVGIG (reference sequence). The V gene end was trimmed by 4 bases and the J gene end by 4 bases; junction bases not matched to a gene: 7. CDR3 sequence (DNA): TGTGCCTGGAAGTCGGCTAGCGGATACGAGCAGTACTTC. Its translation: CAWKSASGYEQYF.

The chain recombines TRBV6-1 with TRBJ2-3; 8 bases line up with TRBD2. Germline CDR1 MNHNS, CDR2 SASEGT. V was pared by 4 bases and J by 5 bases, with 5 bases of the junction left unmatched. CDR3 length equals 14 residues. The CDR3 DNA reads TGTGCCAGCAGTGTCTCGGGAGGGCTAGATACGCAGTATTTT. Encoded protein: CASSVSGGLDTQYF.

The CDR3 region has the DNA TGTGCCAGCAGCGCGACCCATGACTCTCATGAGCAGTTCTTC. As protein: CASSATHDSHEQFF. The chain uses TRBV7-2 and TRBJ2-1; D ambiguous. This CDR3 comprises 14 residues. Germline CDR1 SGHTA, CDR2 FQGNSA. V lost 5 bases, J lost 8 bases, and 16 bases lay in between.

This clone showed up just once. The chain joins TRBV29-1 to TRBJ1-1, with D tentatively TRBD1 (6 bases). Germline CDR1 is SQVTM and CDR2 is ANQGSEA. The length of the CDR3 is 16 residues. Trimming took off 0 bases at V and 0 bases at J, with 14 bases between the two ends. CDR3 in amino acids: CSVEDRSRGVNTEAFF. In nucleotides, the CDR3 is TGCAGCGTTGAAGATCGCAGCAGGGGAGTGAACACTGAAGCTTTCTTT. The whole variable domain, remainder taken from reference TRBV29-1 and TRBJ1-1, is SAVISQKPSRDICQRGTSLTIQCQVDSQVTMMFWYRQQPGQSLTLIATANQGSEATYESGFVIDKFPISRPNLTFSTLTVSNMSPEDSSIYLCSVEDRSRGVNTEAFFGQGTRLTVV.

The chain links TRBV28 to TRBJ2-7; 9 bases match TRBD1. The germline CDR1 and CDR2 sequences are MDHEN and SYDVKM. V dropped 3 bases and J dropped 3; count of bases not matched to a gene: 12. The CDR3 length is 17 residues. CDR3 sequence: CASSFHTGDRVIYEQYF. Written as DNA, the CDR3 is TGTGCCAGCAGTTTTCATACGGGGGACAGGGTGATCTACGAGCAGTACTTC.

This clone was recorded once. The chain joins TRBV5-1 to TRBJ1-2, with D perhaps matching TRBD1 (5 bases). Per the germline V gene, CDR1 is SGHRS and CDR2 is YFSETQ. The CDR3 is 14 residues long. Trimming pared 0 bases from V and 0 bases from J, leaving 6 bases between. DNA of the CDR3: TGCGCCAGCAGCTTGGACAGGCCTAACTATGGCTACACCTTC. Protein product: CASSLDRPNYGYTF. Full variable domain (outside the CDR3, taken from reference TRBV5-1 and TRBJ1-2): KAGVTQTPRYLIKTRGQQVTLSCSPISGHRSVSWYQQTPGQGLQFLFEYFSETQRNKGNFPGRFSGRQFSNSRSEMNVSTLELGDSALYLCASSLDRPNYGYTFGSGTRLTVV.

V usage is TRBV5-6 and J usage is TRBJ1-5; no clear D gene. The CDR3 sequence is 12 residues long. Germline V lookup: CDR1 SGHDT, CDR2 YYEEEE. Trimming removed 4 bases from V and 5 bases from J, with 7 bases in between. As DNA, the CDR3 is TGTGCCAGCAGCCTTCAGGATCAGCCCCAGCATTTT. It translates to CASSLQDQPQHF.

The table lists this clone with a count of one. The CDR3 here is CASRRAGDVNEQFF. The CDR3 DNA is TGTGCCAGCAGAAGAGCGGGAGATGTAAATGAGCAGTTCTTC. The genes are TRBV2 and TRBJ2-1; TRBD2 aligns across 8 bases. V shed 6 bases and J 7 bases; nucleotides not matched to a gene: 8. This CDR3 is 14 amino acids long. CDR1 is SNHLY, CDR2 FYNNEI, per germline.

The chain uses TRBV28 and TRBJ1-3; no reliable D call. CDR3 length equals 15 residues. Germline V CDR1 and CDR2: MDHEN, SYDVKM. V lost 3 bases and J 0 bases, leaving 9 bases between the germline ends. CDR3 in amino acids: CASSFPRGSGNTIYF. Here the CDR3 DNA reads TGTGCCAGCAGTTTTCCGCGGGGCTCTGGAAACACCATATATTTT. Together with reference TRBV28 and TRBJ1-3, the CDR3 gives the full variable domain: DVKVTQSSRYLVKRTGEKVFLECVQDMDHENMFWYRQDPGLGLRLIYFSYDVKMKEKGDIPEGYSVSREKKERFSLILESASTNQTSMYLCASSFPRGSGNTIYFGEGSWLTVV.

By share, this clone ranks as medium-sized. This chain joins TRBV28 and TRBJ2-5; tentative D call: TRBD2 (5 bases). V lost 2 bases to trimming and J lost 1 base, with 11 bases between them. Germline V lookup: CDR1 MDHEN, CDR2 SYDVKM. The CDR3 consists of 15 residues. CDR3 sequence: CASSLTGRTQETQYF. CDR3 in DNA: TGTGCCAGCAGTTTAACGGGGAGAACCCAAGAGACCCAGTACTTC.

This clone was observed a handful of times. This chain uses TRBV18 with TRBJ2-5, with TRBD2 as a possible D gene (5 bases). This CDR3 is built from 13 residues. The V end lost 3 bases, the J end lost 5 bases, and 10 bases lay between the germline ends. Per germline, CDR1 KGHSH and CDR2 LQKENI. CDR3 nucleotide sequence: TGTGCCAGCTCACCGGTCTCGGGGGAGACCCAGTACTTC. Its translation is CASSPVSGETQYF.

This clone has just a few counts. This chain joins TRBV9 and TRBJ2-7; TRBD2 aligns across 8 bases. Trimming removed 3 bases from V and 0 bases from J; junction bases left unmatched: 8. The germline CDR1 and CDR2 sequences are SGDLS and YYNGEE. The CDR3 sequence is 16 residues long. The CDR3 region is CASSAPGGDNSYEQYF. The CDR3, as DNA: TGTGCCAGCAGCGCACCCGGGGGGGATAACTCCTACGAGCAGTACTTC.